Presented here are 30 T cell receptor beta chains from one specimen sequenced in a study of esophageal squamous cell carcinoma under preoperative chemotherapy. One entry per CDR3 protein, called by TCRdb with MiXCR from the PCR reads. This sample has approximately 15,000 distinct CDR3 sequences, with about three fifths found just once. Documented time point: before preoperative PTX-NDP chemotherapy. Sampling took place from a patient given preoperative chemotherapy. The receptors shown here come from a human donor with esophageal squamous cell carcinoma. The donor label of this sample is uncertain.

Notes on this clonotype: The junction departs from germline at one end; a sequencing error may be responsible. The CDR3 DNA sequence: TGTGGCAGCGCGAGGGGGGGGGCCACAGATACGCAGTACTTC. Protein product: CGSARGGATDTQYF. The rearrangement joins TRBV6-1 to TRBJ2-3; a weak D match, TRBD2 (7 bases). Gene TRBJ2-7 matches the end of the DNA better, so the J call may be wrong. The CDR3 sequence is 14 residues long. Looked up from germline, CDR1 is MNHNS and CDR2 is SASEGT.

The rearrangement joins TRBV7-2 to TRBJ2-5; no reliable D call. Near its end, the DNA agrees better with TRBJ2-1, so the J call may be wrong. There are 12 residues in the CDR3. Germline V gene data show CDR1 as SGHTA and CDR2 as FQGNSA. The CDR3 nucleotides are TGTGCCAGCAGCTTCTTTAACAATGAGCAGTTCTTC. Its translation is CASSFFNNEQFF.

Points on this clonotype: With a much larger clone just one base away, this may be a read error. The J gene is TRBJ2-1, the V gene TRBV12-3 or TRBV12-4; possible D gene TRBD2, 5 bases. V was pared by 6 bases and J by 13 bases, with 28 bases between. The CDR3 consists of 16 residues. This chain's CDR3 is CASRYSMGSSLETQFF. The CDR3 bases are TGTGCCAGCAGATACTCTATGGGGAGCAGTTTGGAGACCCAGTTCTTC.

This clonotype was counted once. The chain is built from TRBV7-3 and TRBJ2-1; 7 bases line up with TRBD1. The closer fit of TRBJ2-7 to the DNA end suggests the J call may be wrong. The CDR3 runs 15 residues. The germline V gene has CDR1 SGHTA and CDR2 FQGTGA. In nucleotides, the CDR3 is TGTGCCAGCAGCTTAACAGGGACAGACTACAATGAGCAGTACTTC. As protein: CASSLTGTDYNEQYF.

Concerning this clonotype itself: The junction departs from the called germline gene at one end, perhaps through a read error. The genes are TRBV11-1 and TRBJ1-1; no firm D call. The CDR3 spans 12 residues. Germline values: CDR1 SGHAT, CDR2 FQDESV (reference sequence). The CDR3 reads CASSLGVTEAFF. The CDR3 bases are TGTGCCAGCAGCTTAGGGGTCACTGAAGCCTTCTTT.

V gene TRBV11-2 combines with J gene TRBJ2-1; D is possibly TRBD1 or TRBD2 (5 bases each). The J call may be faulty, since TRBJ2-7 better matches the DNA end. CDR1 is SGHAT and CDR2 is FQNNGV in the germline V gene. The CDR3 sequence is 15 residues long. The CDR3 DNA reads as TGTGCCAGCAGGGCTCCGGGACGCAACTCCTACGAGCAGTACTTC. Encoded protein: CASRAPGRNSYEQYF.

This clonotype was counted at least ten times. The rearrangement links TRBV11-1 to TRBJ2-3; 9 bases align to TRBD1. This CDR3 is built from 15 residues. The trim removed 4 bases at V and 2 bases at J, leaving 4 bases unmatched. Looked up from germline, CDR1 is SGHAT and CDR2 is FQDESV (reference sequence). CDR3 bases: TGTGCCAGCAGCTCCCGGGACAGGGCCACAGATACGCAGTATTTT. Translated: CASSSRDRATDTQYF.

About this clonotype: Its ends do not fully match the called genes, so a read error is possible. This sequence joins TRBV6-5 and TRBJ2-3; 15 bases agree with TRBD2. CDR3 length: 19 residues. The germline CDR1 and CDR2 sequences are MNHEY and SVGAGI. The CDR3 is CASSWTSGRGRRATDTQYF. The CDR3 bases are TGTGCCAGCAGTTGGACTAGCGGGAGGGGGCGGAGAGCCACAGACACGCAGTATTTC.

The J gene is TRBJ2-3, the V gene TRBV6-1, with 7 bases that match TRBD1. The germline V gene encodes CDR1 MNHNS and CDR2 SASEGT. This CDR3 is built from 14 residues. CDR3 sequence: CAGRQGVSADTQYF. CDR3 sequence (DNA): TGTGCGGGCAGACAGGGTGTGAGTGCAGATACGCAGTATTTT.

J is TRBJ2-1 and V is TRBV4-3, with 8 bases matching TRBD1. The V segment lost 2 bases and the J segment 5 bases; nucleotides outside the gene matches: 8. The CDR3 covers 16 residues. In germline, CDR1 is LGHNA, CDR2 YSLEER. The CDR3 here is CASSQLSGQANNEQFF. The DNA of the CDR3 is TGCGCCAGCAGCCAACTTTCGGGACAGGCCAACAATGAGCAGTTCTTC.

For this clonotype: One end of the junction does not line up with germline, which may come from a read error. V is TRBV12-3 or TRBV12-4 and J is TRBJ2-1; D could derive from TRBD1 or TRBD2 (5 bases each). The CDR3 consists of 15 residues. CDR3 in DNA: TGTGTCAGCAGTTTGGGGACCCCCCCATACAATGAGCAGTTCTTC. Encoded protein: CVSSLGTPPYNEQFF.

The sample holds a few counts of this clonotype. The conserved final phenylalanine or tryptophan is absent from the CDR3, which likely points to a read error. No DNA is shown, since the ends of the CDR3 on it are uncertain; the CDR3 is the one TCRdb lists. V usage is TRBV7-1 and J usage is TRBJ2-1. TRBV7-1 falls under the ORF class, with uncertain function. The CDR3 spans 8 amino acids, including both terminal residues. CDR3: CAQQLIES.

V usage is TRBV6-1 and J usage is TRBJ2-1, with D possibly being TRBD1 (6 bases). The tail of the sequence fits TRBJ2-7 better, so the J call may be wrong. Germline CDR1 and CDR2: MNHNS and SASEGT. The CDR3 totals 12 residues. CDR3 region: CASSLQGYEQYF. The CDR3 DNA is TGTGCCAGCAGCCTACAGGGTTACGAGCAGTACTTC.

This clonotype has a count of ten or more. The chain joins TRBV6-1 to TRBJ2-1, with 9 nucleotides matching TRBD2. Trimming cost V 6 bases and J 4 bases; bases outside gene matches: 4. This CDR3 contains 14 residues. CDR1 is MNHNS and CDR2 is SASEGT in the germline V gene. The CDR3 region is CASRLAGIYNEQFF. Here the CDR3 DNA reads TGTGCCAGCAGGCTAGCGGGGATTTACAATGAGCAGTTCTTC.

This clonotype was picked up a small number of times. The J gene is TRBJ1-6, the V gene TRBV7-2; TRBD1 matches 7 bases. The CDR3 extends over 12 amino acids. V lost 9 bases and J lost 10; bases outside the gene matches: 6. Looked up from germline, CDR1 is SGHTA and CDR2 is FQGNSA. CDR3 protein: CASQGVRSPLHF. CDR3 bases: TGTGCCAGTCAGGGGGTCAGATCACCCCTCCACTTT.

At least ten counts were recorded for this clonotype. The genes are TRBV7-2 and TRBJ2-1, with 7 positions matching TRBD1. V lost 1 base to trimming and J lost 3 bases; unmatched junction nucleotides: 6. Germline loops: CDR1 SGHTA, CDR2 FQGNSA. The CDR3 length is 16 residues. The CDR3 DNA is TGTGCCAGCAGCTTAGACAGGGGCAGTTACTACAATGAGCAGTTCTTC. This gives the protein CASSLDRGSYYNEQFF.

V is TRBV6-1 and J is TRBJ2-2, with 12 positions matching TRBD2. The V and J ends lost 6 bases and 6 bases, in that order; junction bases with no gene match: 17. Germline V gives CDR1 MNHNS, CDR2 SASEGT. This CDR3 is 19 amino acids long. CDR3 sequence reads: CASSPLAGGPISPPGELFF. The CDR3, as DNA: TGTGCCAGCAGCCCCCTAGCGGGAGGGCCGATTAGTCCCCCCGGGGAGCTGTTTTTT.

This rearrangement joins TRBV11-3 to TRBJ2-1; TRBD1 is a possible D gene (5 bases). The end of the DNA fits TRBJ2-7 better, so the J call may be wrong. Germline CDR1 reads SGHNT; CDR2 reads YENEEA. This CDR3 has 15 amino acids. Here the CDR3 reads CASSLGRTAKDTQYF. CDR3 bases: TGTGCCAGCAGCTTGGGGCGCACTGCCAAAGATACGCAGTACTTC.

The J gene is TRBJ2-7, the V gene TRBV11-3; D is ambiguous. V was shortened by 5 bases and J by 0 bases, with 14 bases between the two germline ends. The CDR3 covers 15 residues. Germline CDR1 reads SGHNT; CDR2 reads YENEEA. This CDR3 is CASSPEPTSSYEQYF. The CDR3 bases are TGTGCCAGCAGCCCCGAGCCGACAAGCTCCTACGAGCAGTACTTC.

This clonotype occurred many times. CDR3 coding DNA: TGTGCCAGCACCCTTAATCCGACTAGCGGCGTTGAGCAGTTCTTC. Its protein is CASTLNPTSGVEQFF. The genes are TRBV27 and TRBJ2-1, with 9 bases lining up with TRBD2. Germline lookup yields CDR1 MNHEY and CDR2 SMNVEV (reference sequence). The ends lost 7 bases at V and 9 bases at J; junction bases unmatched: 13. CDR3 length equals 15 residues.

CDR3 amino acids: CASSEGIGSGSSDTQYF. The CDR3 DNA is TGTGCCAGCAGTGAGGGTATCGGGAGCGGGAGCTCAGATACGCAGTATTTT. The gene calls are TRBV6-1 and TRBJ2-3; TRBD2 agrees at 8 bases. From germline, CDR1 is MNHNS and CDR2 SASEGT. CDR3 size: 17 residues. Trimming removed 3 bases from V and 4 bases from J; junction bases left unmatched: 12.

This clonotype was counted a few times. This chain connects TRBV6-1 to TRBJ2-5; weak D call: TRBD2 (5 bases). This CDR3 has 13 residues. Germline assignment: CDR1 MNHNS and CDR2 SASEGT. V dropped 9 bases and J dropped 4 bases, with 15 bases sitting between them. The CDR3 nucleotides are TGTGCCAGTATGGGCGGAGAGGGAGAGACCCAGTACTTC. Protein product: CASMGGEGETQYF.

As for this clonotype: At one end, the junction sequence differs from germline, possibly due to a read error. The V gene is TRBV6-1, the J gene TRBJ2-4; tentatively, D is TRBD1 or TRBD2 (6 bases each). The V gene's germline CDR1 is MNHNS and CDR2 SASEGT. This CDR3 has 16 residues. The CDR3 protein is CASSRKGVCGTNTQYF. The CDR3 nucleotides read TGTGCCAGCAGTCGCAAGGGGGTGTGCGGGACAAATACGCAGTATTTC.

The chain links TRBV6-1 to TRBJ2-3; 8 bases map to TRBD1. The CDR3 has 16 residues. In germline, CDR1 is MNHNS, CDR2 SASEGT. V was pared by 6 bases and J by 9 bases, with 17 bases of the junction left unmatched. CDR3 in amino acids: CASREGGQGPQETQYF. CDR3 DNA sequence: TGTGCCAGCAGGGAGGGTGGACAGGGACCCCAAGAGACGCAGTATTTT.

The chain uses TRBV10-3 and TRBJ2-1; D is perhaps TRBD1 or TRBD2 (5 bases each). TRBJ2-7 matches the DNA end more closely, so the J call is doubtful. The CDR3 length is 17 residues. In germline, CDR1 is ENHRY, CDR2 SYGVKD. The CDR3 loop is CAISGSRTGRAYGGQYF. In DNA, the CDR3 is TGTGCCATCAGTGGCTCACGGACGGGTCGTGCCTATGGGGGGCAGTACTTC.

The rearrangement joins TRBV6-1 to TRBJ2-5, with D tentatively TRBD1 (6 bases). Germline CDR1 reads MNHNS; CDR2 reads SASEGT. The CDR3 is 14 amino acids. The CDR3 nucleotides read TGTGCGGGCAGTGGGGGCAGCGACGTGGAGACCCAGTACTTC. It translates to CAGSGGSDVETQYF.

A note on this clonotype: A read error may produce the germline difference seen at one junction end. This chain uses TRBV27 with TRBJ2-4; 8 nucleotides match TRBD1. The germline V gene encodes CDR1 MNHEY and CDR2 SMNVEV (reference sequence). CDR3 length equals 13 residues. The CDR3 DNA is TGCGCCAGGGGGCTGCGAGCCAAAAATATTCAGTACTTC. It yields the protein CARGLRAKNIQYF.

Remarks on this clonotype: The junction differs from germline at one of its ends, possibly a read error. This chain uses TRBV10-1 with TRBJ2-4; D may be TRBD2 (5 bases). From germline, CDR1 is WNHNN and CDR2 SYGVQD (reference sequence). This CDR3 contains 15 residues. The CDR3 DNA follows: TGCGCCAGCAGTGAGGGGCTAGGAGGCAAAAACATTCAGTACTTT. This sequence encodes CASSEGLGGKNIQYF.

As to this clonotype: Germline and junction disagree at one end, which may indicate a read error. For the CDR3, the DNA is TGTGCCGGCAGTTACCCAGATACGCAGTATTTC. This gives the protein CAGSYPDTQYF. The chain is built from TRBV6-5 and TRBJ2-3; D gene unclear. CDR1 and CDR2 from the germline V gene are MNHEY and SVGAGI. This CDR3 spans 11 amino acids.

This clonotype has just a few counts. The chain recombines TRBV7-2 with TRBJ2-5, with 8 bases fitting TRBD2. Per the germline V gene, CDR1 is SGHTA and CDR2 is FQGNSA. V lost 1 base, J lost 3 bases, and 4 bases stayed unmatched. The CDR3 sequence is 15 residues long. CDR3 nucleotide sequence: TGTGCCAGCAGCTTAGGACTAGCGCGAGAAGAGACCCAGTACTTC. Residues: CASSLGLAREETQYF. The full variable domain, completed using reference TRBV7-2 and TRBJ2-5, is GAGVSQSPSNKVTEKGKDVELRCDPISGHTALYWYRQSLGQGLEFLIYFQGNSAPDKSGLPSDRFSAERTGGSVSTLTIQRTQQEDSAVYLCASSLGLAREETQYFGPGTRLLVL.